The rows below give T cell receptor beta chains drawn from one sample of a study of response to subunit inactivated influenza vaccine. TCRdb reanalysed the RT-PCR reads using MiXCR and keeps one entry per CDR3 protein. The profile shows roughly 670,000 distinct CDR3 sequences, 14% of them singletons. Sequencing used PBMCs from blood, obtained less than 15 days before vaccination. The receptors come from a man in his fifties who received an inactivated influenza vaccine. Both conserved end residues are part of each CDR3. D genes are given only for firm matches. Where a row states a size, it is once, few, many or the class of an expanded clone; other rows omit it.

d_gene: -
v_gene: TRBV4-3
abundance: few
j_gene: TRBJ2-5
CDR3nt: TGCGCCAGCAGCCAAGATCTAGGCCTGCGAGAGACCCAGTACTTC
CDR3aa: CASSQDLGLRETQYF

d_gene: -
v_gene: TRBV20-1
abundance: many
j_gene: TRBJ1-5
CDR3nt: TGCAGTGCTAGAGATACGGCCAGGGCAAATCAGCCCCAGCATTTT
CDR3aa: CSARDTARANQPQHF

d_gene: -
v_gene: TRBV20-1
abundance: many
j_gene: TRBJ1-5
CDR3nt: TGCAGTGCTAGTAATGATTACAATCAGCCCCAGCATTTT
CDR3aa: CSASNDYNQPQHF

d_gene: -
v_gene: TRBV9
abundance: few
j_gene: TRBJ1-2
CDR3nt: TGTGCCAGCAGCGTACCCGGCGGCTACACCTTC
CDR3aa: CASSVPGGYTF

d_gene: -
v_gene: TRBV3-1
abundance: once
j_gene: TRBJ2-7
CDR3nt: TGTGCCAGCACCCCCCTCGGCAGGGACCACGAGCAGTACTTC
CDR3aa: CASTPLGRDHEQYF

d_gene: -
v_gene: TRBV10-3
abundance: few
j_gene: TRBJ2-2
CDR3nt: TGTGCCATCAGTGAGTCGAAGACTAGAGGTGGCGGGGAGCTGTTTTTT
CDR3aa: CAISESKTRGGGELFF

d_gene: TRBD1
v_gene: TRBV12-3/TRBV12-4
abundance: -
j_gene: TRBJ1-1
CDR3nt: TGTGCCAGCACGTATGGACAGGACTACACTGAAGCTTTCTTT
CDR3aa: CASTYGQDYTEAFF

d_gene: -
v_gene: TRBV6-6
abundance: -
j_gene: TRBJ1-2
CDR3nt: TGTGCCAGCAGTTCGGGATTAGTCTATGGCTACACCTTC
CDR3aa: CASSSGLVYGYTF

d_gene: TRBD2
v_gene: TRBV15
abundance: -
j_gene: TRBJ2-1
CDR3nt: TGTGCCACCAGCAGAGTGGGCGGGAGGGGCTCCTACAATGAGCAGTTCTTC
CDR3aa: CATSRVGGRGSYNEQFF

d_gene: -
v_gene: TRBV27
abundance: -
j_gene: TRBJ2-7
CDR3nt: TGTGCCAGCAGTTTAAAAGCTATGGGGCCCTACGAGCAGTACTTC
CDR3aa: CASSLKAMGPYEQYF

d_gene: TRBD1
v_gene: TRBV5-1
abundance: -
j_gene: TRBJ2-7
CDR3nt: TGCGCCAGCAGCTTCAACAGGGGATCCTACGAGCAGTACTTC
CDR3aa: CASSFNRGSYEQYF

d_gene: TRBD1
v_gene: TRBV24-1
abundance: few
j_gene: TRBJ2-3
CDR3nt: TGTGCCACCAGTGATGGACAGGGGGCTGGCACAGATACGCAGTATTTT
CDR3aa: CATSDGQGAGTDTQYF

d_gene: TRBD2
v_gene: TRBV10-3
abundance: -
j_gene: TRBJ2-3
CDR3nt: TGTGCCATCAGTGAGCCCGCTGGGGAGGGGACAGATACGCAGTATTTT
CDR3aa: CAISEPAGEGTDTQYF

d_gene: -
v_gene: TRBV2
abundance: few
j_gene: TRBJ2-7
CDR3nt: TGTGCCAGCCTGCAATTCGGAGGGCCCGCCTACGAGCAGTACTTC
CDR3aa: CASLQFGGPAYEQYF

d_gene: TRBD1
v_gene: TRBV7-9
abundance: -
j_gene: TRBJ2-1
CDR3nt: TGTGCCAGCAGCTTAGGAAGTGGGACAGGGGACAATGAGCAGTTCTTC
CDR3aa: CASSLGSGTGDNEQFF

d_gene: -
v_gene: TRBV6-1
abundance: -
j_gene: TRBJ1-1
CDR3nt: TGTGCCAGCAGTCCCCAGGACCGCGGGTGGGCTTTCTTT
CDR3aa: CASSPQDRGWAFF

d_gene: -
v_gene: TRBV6-1
abundance: few
j_gene: TRBJ2-3
CDR3nt: TGTGCCAGTCTGGGTGAGGGCACAGATACGCAGTATTTT
CDR3aa: CASLGEGTDTQYF

d_gene: -
v_gene: TRBV27
abundance: -
j_gene: TRBJ2-1
CDR3nt: TGTGCCAGCAGTTTGACCGGGACTGCCATCTACAATGAGCAGTTCTTC
CDR3aa: CASSLTGTAIYNEQFF

d_gene: -
v_gene: TRBV4-3
abundance: few
j_gene: TRBJ2-5
CDR3nt: TGCGCCAGCAGCCAAGATTTCCGGGGATTTGAGACCCAGTACTTC
CDR3aa: CASSQDFRGFETQYF

d_gene: TRBD2
v_gene: TRBV20-1
abundance: few
j_gene: TRBJ2-3
CDR3nt: TGCAGTACTCGGAGGACTAGCGGGGTGGATACGCAGTATTTT
CDR3aa: CSTRRTSGVDTQYF

d_gene: -
v_gene: TRBV29-1
abundance: few
j_gene: TRBJ2-3
CDR3nt: TGCAGCGTTGAGCCTACAGGCAGTTCATCAGATACGCAGTATTTT
CDR3aa: CSVEPTGSSSDTQYF

d_gene: -
v_gene: TRBV7-9
abundance: -
j_gene: TRBJ2-1
CDR3nt: TGTGCCAGCAGTTTCGATCAGACAAAGCAGTTCTTC
CDR3aa: CASSFDQTKQFF

d_gene: TRBD1
v_gene: TRBV6-7
abundance: many
j_gene: TRBJ1-2
CDR3nt: TGTGCCAGCAGTTCGGGACAGGGGCTCCTCTATGGCTACACCTTC
CDR3aa: CASSSGQGLLYGYTF

d_gene: -
v_gene: TRBV20-1
abundance: -
j_gene: TRBJ2-5
CDR3nt: TGCAGTGCTAGAGCGACAGGGAGGTCGGTGGAGACCCAGTACTTC
CDR3aa: CSARATGRSVETQYF

d_gene: -
v_gene: TRBV6-1
abundance: -
j_gene: TRBJ1-5
CDR3nt: TGTGCCAGCCAAGGGACTCAGCCCCAGCATTTT
CDR3aa: CASQGTQPQHF

d_gene: -
v_gene: TRBV5-1
abundance: many
j_gene: TRBJ2-4
CDR3nt: TGCGCCAGCAGCTTGCACGAAGCCAAAAACATTCAGTACTTC
CDR3aa: CASSLHEAKNIQYF

d_gene: TRBD1
v_gene: TRBV5-1
abundance: few
j_gene: TRBJ1-2
CDR3nt: TGCGCCAGCAGCTTGGCGGCAGGGGGCGGTGATGGCTACACCTTC
CDR3aa: CASSLAAGGGDGYTF

d_gene: -
v_gene: TRBV15
abundance: -
j_gene: TRBJ1-2
CDR3nt: TGTGCCACCAGCAGAGATCGGGGGGGATCCTATGGCTACACCTTC
CDR3aa: CATSRDRGGSYGYTF

d_gene: TRBD1
v_gene: TRBV20-1
abundance: -
j_gene: TRBJ1-1
CDR3nt: TGCAGTGCGGGACAGGGGAACACTGAAGCTTTCTTT
CDR3aa: CSAGQGNTEAFF

d_gene: -
v_gene: TRBV7-2
abundance: many
j_gene: TRBJ2-2
CDR3nt: TGTGCCAGCAGCCCCCGTTCACCGGAGGGGGAGCTGTTTTTT
CDR3aa: CASSPRSPEGELFF

d_gene: -
v_gene: TRBV6-5
abundance: few
j_gene: TRBJ1-1
CDR3nt: TGTGCCAGCAGTTTTCCGGGCTCCAACACTGAAGCTTTCTTT
CDR3aa: CASSFPGSNTEAFF

d_gene: -
v_gene: TRBV7-2
abundance: -
j_gene: TRBJ2-5
CDR3nt: TGTGCCAGCAGCTCAGACTACCGTGTGGGAGAGACCCAGTACTTC
CDR3aa: CASSSDYRVGETQYF

d_gene: -
v_gene: TRBV11-2
abundance: few
j_gene: TRBJ2-1
CDR3nt: TGTGCCAGCAGCCCTCAATTGGACATCTACAATGAGCAGTTCTTC
CDR3aa: CASSPQLDIYNEQFF

d_gene: TRBD2
v_gene: TRBV7-9
abundance: -
j_gene: TRBJ2-3
CDR3nt: TGTGCCAGCAGCTTATATAGCGGGAGAACAGATACGCAGTATTTT
CDR3aa: CASSLYSGRTDTQYF

d_gene: -
v_gene: TRBV29-1
abundance: many
j_gene: TRBJ2-1
CDR3nt: TGCAGCGTTGTTGTCCTGACGGAATACAATGAGCAGTTCTTC
CDR3aa: CSVVVLTEYNEQFF

d_gene: -
v_gene: TRBV4-1
abundance: few
j_gene: TRBJ2-7
CDR3nt: TGCGCCAGCAGCCAGACCCGGACAGCTACGGGGCAGTACTTC
CDR3aa: CASSQTRTATGQYF

d_gene: -
v_gene: TRBV25-1
abundance: few
j_gene: TRBJ1-1
CDR3nt: TGTGCCAGCAGTATGGACCTACGAACTGAAGCTTTCTTT
CDR3aa: CASSMDLRTEAFF

d_gene: -
v_gene: TRBV15
abundance: few
j_gene: TRBJ2-7
CDR3nt: TGTGCCACCAGCAGAGCGAACTACGAGCAGTACTTC
CDR3aa: CATSRANYEQYF

d_gene: -
v_gene: TRBV5-1
abundance: many
j_gene: TRBJ2-7
CDR3nt: TGCGCCACCCGACTAGACACAGCAACCTACGAGCAGTACTTC
CDR3aa: CATRLDTATYEQYF

d_gene: TRBD1
v_gene: TRBV29-1
abundance: few
j_gene: TRBJ2-7
CDR3nt: TGCAGCGTTGAAAAGGGTGACAGGGGAAGCTACGAGCAGTACTTC
CDR3aa: CSVEKGDRGSYEQYF

d_gene: -
v_gene: TRBV4-3
abundance: few
j_gene: TRBJ2-2
CDR3nt: TGCGCCAGCAGCCACGGGCAGGATTACACCGGGGAGCTGTTTTTT
CDR3aa: CASSHGQDYTGELFF

d_gene: TRBD2
v_gene: TRBV5-6
abundance: many
j_gene: TRBJ2-2
CDR3nt: TGTGCCAGCAGCTTGGCCGTAGCGGGAGGTACCGGGGAGCTGTTTTTT
CDR3aa: CASSLAVAGGTGELFF

d_gene: -
v_gene: TRBV9
abundance: few
j_gene: TRBJ2-3
CDR3nt: TGTGCCAGCAGCGTTGCGGGTGGAACTTTTGATACGCAGTATTTT
CDR3aa: CASSVAGGTFDTQYF

d_gene: -
v_gene: TRBV4-3
abundance: -
j_gene: TRBJ2-4
CDR3nt: TGCGCCAGCAGCCAAGAGGATGGGAAAAACATTCAGTACTTC
CDR3aa: CASSQEDGKNIQYF

d_gene: -
v_gene: TRBV6-1
abundance: few
j_gene: TRBJ1-2
CDR3nt: TGTGCCAGCAGTCAAACCGAGACACCCGGCTACACCTTC
CDR3aa: CASSQTETPGYTF